Below, 23 T cell receptor beta chains from the same sample are listed, as sequenced in a study of human CD8 memory T cell subsets. UMI-labeled 5' RACE generated the TCR beta libraries. TCRdb reprocessed the 5' RACE reads, with one entry per CDR3 protein and no DNA. The sample data list about 18,000 distinct CDR3 sequences. Specimen: CD8+ T cells from PBMCs. These receptor sequences come from a human donor in good health.

V is TRBV20-1 and J is TRBJ2-7; TCRdb returns TRBD1, unconfirmable since there is no DNA. CDR3 size: 15 residues. Germline values: CDR1 DFQATT, CDR2 SNEGSKA (reference sequence). CDR3 residues: CSARDWDSPTYEQYF.

The J gene is TRBJ2-7, the V gene TRBV7-9. Germline loops: CDR1 SEHNR, CDR2 FQNEAQ (reference sequence). The CDR3 is made up of 14 amino acids. CDR3 in amino acids: CASSLVSVSYEQYF.

The chain is built from TRBV6-6 and TRBJ2-2; TCRdb proposes TRBD1, but this gene call is untestable without DNA. Per the germline V gene, CDR1 is MNHNY and CDR2 is SVGAGI (reference sequence). The CDR3 is made up of 11 amino acids. CDR3 sequence reads: CASTGDSELFF.

The chain carries TRBV4-3 and TRBJ2-7. The CDR3 is 15 amino acids. Germline V gene lookup returns CDR1 LGHNA and CDR2 YSLEER. CDR3 sequence: CASSQDFRGSYEQYF.

The V call is TRBV7-3, the J call TRBJ2-7; the D call from TCRdb, TRBD2, cannot be confirmed without DNA. Germline lookup yields CDR1 SGHTA and CDR2 FQGTGA. The CDR3 sequence is 15 residues long. The CDR3 here is CASSLGASGSYEQYF. Filled out from reference TRBV7-3 and TRBJ2-7, the complete variable domain reads GAGVSQTPSNKVTEKGKYVELRCDPISGHTALYWYRQSLGQGPEFLIYFQGTGAADDSGLPNDRFFAVRPEGSVSTLKIQRTERGDSAVYLCASSLGASGSYEQYFGPGTRLTVT.

CDR3 residues: CASSLNLATGQETQYF. The chain recombines TRBV11-2 with TRBJ2-5; TCRdb returns TRBD1, unconfirmable since there is no DNA. Germline V gene sequence: CDR1 SGHAT, CDR2 FQNNGV. This CDR3 is 16 amino acids long.

This chain connects TRBV20-1 to TRBJ2-1; no DNA is available, so the TRBD2 call from TCRdb remains unchecked. The CDR3 runs to 15 residues. CDR1 and CDR2 (germline): DFQATT, SNEGSKA (reference sequence). Here the CDR3 reads CSARDREAVWEKQFF.

This chain joins TRBV7-6 and TRBJ2-7. In germline, CDR1 is SGHVS, CDR2 FNYEAQ. The CDR3 has 14 amino acids. The CDR3 protein is CASSSQEISYEQYF.

This rearrangement joins TRBV6-6 to TRBJ2-3; TCRdb calls TRBD1, which cannot be checked without DNA. CDR3 length: 13 residues. Germline CDR1 reads MNHNY; CDR2 reads SVGAGI (reference sequence). The CDR3 is CASSGAYTDTQYF.

The chain is built from TRBV12-3 or TRBV12-4 and TRBJ1-2; TCRdb lists TRBD1, though no DNA is available to test this call. The CDR3 totals 15 residues. The CDR3 spells CASSSGGLANYGYTF.

J is TRBJ2-1 and V is TRBV29-1; TCRdb outputs TRBD2, but without DNA this stays unchecked. The V gene's germline CDR1 is SQVTM and CDR2 ANQGSEA. The length of the CDR3 is 13 residues. The CDR3 sequence is CSVALAGEGEQFF.

This chain joins TRBV28 and TRBJ2-4; the D call of TRBD1 rests on TCRdb alone, since no DNA is present to check it. The CDR3 has 12 residues. Germline CDR1 MDHEN, CDR2 SYDVKM. The CDR3: CASIGTGNIQYF.

The chain uses TRBV29-1 and TRBJ2-7; TCRdb outputs TRBD1, but without DNA this stays unchecked. The CDR3 totals 14 residues. CDR1 SQVTM and CDR2 ANQGSEA come from the germline V gene. This CDR3 is CSVQPGTGVYEQYF.

V gene TRBV19 combines with J gene TRBJ2-7; TCRdb lists TRBD1, though no DNA is available to test this call. Germline loops: CDR1 LNHDA, CDR2 SQIVND (reference sequence). The CDR3 sequence is 14 residues long. The CDR3 reads CASSKVHRGGEQYF. Drawing the rest from reference TRBV19 and TRBJ2-7, the complete variable domain is DGGITQSPKYLFRKEGQNVTLSCEQNLNHDAMYWYRQDPGQGLRLIYYSQIVNDFQKGDIAEGYSVSREKKESFPLTVTSAQKNPTAFYLCASSKVHRGGEQYFGPGTRLTVT.

The gene calls are TRBV28 and TRBJ2-7. Germline lookup yields CDR1 MDHEN and CDR2 SYDVKM. The CDR3 sequence is 15 residues long. The CDR3 loop reads CASSGLQGSSYEQYF.

The chain recombines TRBV2 with TRBJ2-2; checking the TCRdb D call of TRBD1 is not possible without DNA. Germline V gives CDR1 SNHLY, CDR2 FYNNEI. The CDR3 is made up of 16 amino acids. The CDR3 protein is CASSWGGSTNTGELFF.

The CDR3 is CAVLGLLGTDTQYF. This sequence joins TRBV28 and TRBJ2-3; the TCRdb call, TRBD1, lacks DNA for checking. CDR3 length equals 14 residues. The germline V gene encodes CDR1 MDHEN and CDR2 SYDVKM.

The chain uses TRBV4-2 and TRBJ2-2; TCRdb reports TRBD1, a call that lacks DNA to check it against. There are 16 residues in the CDR3. Germline V lookup: CDR1 LGHNA, CDR2 YNFKEQ. This CDR3 reads CASSPPYQGSAGELFF.

This clonotype is medium-sized (0.01 to 0.1%) by frequency. V is TRBV10-2 and J is TRBJ1-1; TCRdb calls TRBD1, which cannot be checked without DNA. CDR1 and CDR2 (germline): WSHSY, SAAADI. The length of the CDR3 is 12 residues. This chain's CDR3 is CASQTGRTEAFF.

This chain links TRBV7-3 with TRBJ2-1. The CDR3 runs 13 residues. CDR1 and CDR2 from the germline V gene are SGHTA and FQGTGA. CDR3 residues: CASTDGSSNEQFF. The full variable domain, completed using reference TRBV7-3 and TRBJ2-1, is GAGVSQTPSNKVTEKGKYVELRCDPISGHTALYWYRQSLGQGPEFLIYFQGTGAADDSGLPNDRFFAVRPEGSVSTLKIQRTERGDSAVYLCASTDGSSNEQFFGPGTRLTVL.

This rearrangement joins TRBV3-1 to TRBJ1-4; the TCRdb D gene call, TRBD1, has no DNA to confirm it. CDR1 is LGHDT and CDR2 is YNNKEL in the germline V gene (reference sequence). CDR3 size: 16 residues. This CDR3 reads CASSPDTGEEYEKLFF.

The chain combines TRBV28 with TRBJ2-7; the TRBD2 assignment by TCRdb is unverifiable without DNA. CDR3 length equals 12 residues. Germline assignment: CDR1 MDHEN and CDR2 SYDVKM. The CDR3 reads CASSWASYEQYF.

The chain links TRBV19 to TRBJ1-1. The CDR3 has 16 residues. The V gene's germline CDR1 is LNHDA and CDR2 SQIVND (reference sequence). The CDR3 loop reads CASSTVRMSLNTEAFF.